The present entry profiles one TCR beta chain with its context. Antigen unknown. This CDR3 is 14 amino acids long. Trimming at V came to 3 bases and at J to 1 base, leaving 2 bases not matched to a gene. The germline CDR1 and CDR2 sequences are SGHNT and YYREEE (reference sequence). Those who donated, Caucasian adults without exception, all lived in Nashville, Tennessee. The study separated CD4+ cells into CD45RA+ naive and CD45RA-negative memory subsets. This record comes from a study of shared clonotypes between healthy human individuals. Overall study results and limits: Naive subsets, compared against memory subsets, generally had larger estimated richness values.

The assay was immunoSEQ multiplex PCR, and TCRdb's table has in-frame clones only and misses some. The profile covers roughly 1.5 million clones, with nearly 99% appearing a single time and about 0.4% taken by the ten largest. The TCR originated in a man aged 30-40 years in good health. The sample was naive CD4+ T cells sorted from blood. Subset defined: CD45RA+ positively selected. This sequence joins TRBV5-4 and TRBJ2-5, with TRBD1 identical over 8 bases. In DNA, the CDR3 is TGTGCCAGCAGCTGGACAGGGCTCCAAGAGACCCAGTACTTC. The encoded protein is CASSWTGLQETQYF.